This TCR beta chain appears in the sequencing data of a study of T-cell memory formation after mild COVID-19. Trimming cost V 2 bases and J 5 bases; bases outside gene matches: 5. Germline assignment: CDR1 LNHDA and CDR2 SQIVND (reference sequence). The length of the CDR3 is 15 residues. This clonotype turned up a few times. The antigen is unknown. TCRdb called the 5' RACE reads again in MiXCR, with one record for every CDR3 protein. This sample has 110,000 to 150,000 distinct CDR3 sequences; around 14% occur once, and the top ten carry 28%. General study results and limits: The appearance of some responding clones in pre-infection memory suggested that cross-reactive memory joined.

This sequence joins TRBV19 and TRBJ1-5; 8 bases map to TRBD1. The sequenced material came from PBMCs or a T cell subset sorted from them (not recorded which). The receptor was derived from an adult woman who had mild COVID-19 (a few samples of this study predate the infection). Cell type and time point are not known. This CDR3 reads CASSIWTGRDQPQHF. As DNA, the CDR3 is TGTGCCAGTAGTATATGGACAGGGAGAGATCAGCCCCAGCATTTT. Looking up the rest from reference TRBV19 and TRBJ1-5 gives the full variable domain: DGGITQSPKYLFRKEGQNVTLSCEQNLNHDAMYWYRQDPGQGLRLIYYSQIVNDFQKGDIAEGYSVSREKKESFPLTVTSAQKNPTAFYLCASSIWTGRDQPQHFGDGTRLSIL.